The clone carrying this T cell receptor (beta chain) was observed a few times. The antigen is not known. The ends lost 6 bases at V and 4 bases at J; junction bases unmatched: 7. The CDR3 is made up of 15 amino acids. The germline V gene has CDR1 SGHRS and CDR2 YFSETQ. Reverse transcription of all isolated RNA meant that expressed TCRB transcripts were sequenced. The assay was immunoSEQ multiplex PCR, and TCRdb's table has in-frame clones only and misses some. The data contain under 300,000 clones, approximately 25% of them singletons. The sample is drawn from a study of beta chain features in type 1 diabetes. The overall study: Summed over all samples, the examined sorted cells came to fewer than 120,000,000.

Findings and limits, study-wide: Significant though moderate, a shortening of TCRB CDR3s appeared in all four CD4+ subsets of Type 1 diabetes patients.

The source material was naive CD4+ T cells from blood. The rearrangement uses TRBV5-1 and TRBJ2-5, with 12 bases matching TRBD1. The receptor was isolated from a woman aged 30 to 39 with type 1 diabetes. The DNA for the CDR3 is TGCGCCAGCATCACGGGACAGGGGGCCGGAGAGACCCAGTACTTC. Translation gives CASITGQGAGETQYF.